The rows below give T cell receptor beta chains drawn from one sample of a study of cytomegalovirus exposure and HLA in healthy donors. The table came from immunoSEQ multiplex PCR; TCRdb's copy has only in-frame clones and leaves some out. The repertoire holds around 200,000 clones, 65% to 85% seen once, with around 2.8% in the top ten. The sequencing sample was made of PBMCs. The source of these receptors is a woman between 18 and 29 years old in good health and CMV-seropositive. Each CDR3 is given with its conserved first and last residue. A D gene is named only where the DNA matches it firmly. Some rows have no size entry. The others give once, few or many, or a class for an expanded clone.

j_call: TRBJ1-3; v_call: TRBV9; d_call: .; clone_size: .; cdr3_aa: CASSPTSTGNTIYF; cdr3_nt: TGTGCCAGCAGCCCGACAAGTACTGGAAACACCATATATTTT
j_call: TRBJ1-1; v_call: TRBV7-2; d_call: .; clone_size: few; cdr3_aa: CASRPQQGKAFF; cdr3_nt: TGTGCCAGCAGGCCACAACAGGGAAAAGCTTTCTTT
j_call: TRBJ1-2; v_call: TRBV7-9; d_call: TRBD1; clone_size: .; cdr3_aa: CASSLAGQGGHGYTF; cdr3_nt: TGTGCCAGCAGCTTAGCGGGACAGGGGGGACATGGCTACACCTTC
j_call: TRBJ2-1; v_call: TRBV29-1; d_call: TRBD2; clone_size: .; cdr3_aa: CSVVTSGVYNEQFF; cdr3_nt: TGCAGCGTTGTAACTAGCGGGGTCTACAATGAGCAGTTCTTC
j_call: TRBJ2-2; v_call: TRBV12-5; d_call: TRBD1; clone_size: .; cdr3_aa: CASGLGLTGGITGELFF; cdr3_nt: TGTGCTAGTGGTTTGGGATTAACAGGGGGAATCACCGGGGAGCTGTTTTTT
j_call: TRBJ2-1; v_call: TRBV5-6; d_call: .; clone_size: .; cdr3_aa: CASSPYNEQFF; cdr3_nt: TGTGCCAGCAGCCCTTATAATGAGCAGTTCTTC
j_call: TRBJ1-5; v_call: TRBV4-1; d_call: .; clone_size: few; cdr3_aa: CASSLRHLNQPQHF; cdr3_nt: TGCGCCAGCAGCCTCCGACACCTCAATCAGCCCCAGCATTTT
j_call: TRBJ2-4; v_call: TRBV2; d_call: TRBD2; clone_size: .; cdr3_aa: CASSDTFSGWVAKNIQYF; cdr3_nt: TGTGCCAGCAGTGATACCTTTAGCGGGTGGGTAGCCAAAAACATTCAGTACTTC
j_call: TRBJ1-5; v_call: TRBV9; d_call: TRBD1; clone_size: .; cdr3_aa: CASSYGQGDQPQHF; cdr3_nt: TGTGCCAGCAGCTACGGACAGGGGGATCAGCCCCAGCATTTT
j_call: TRBJ2-7; v_call: TRBV4-1; d_call: .; clone_size: .; cdr3_aa: CASSLQVSYEQYF; cdr3_nt: TGCGCCAGCAGCCTACAAGTCTCCTACGAGCAGTACTTC
j_call: TRBJ1-2; v_call: TRBV19; d_call: .; clone_size: .; cdr3_aa: CASGFHRYGYTF; cdr3_nt: TGTGCCAGTGGTTTCCACAGGTATGGCTACACCTTC
j_call: TRBJ2-7; v_call: TRBV2; d_call: .; clone_size: .; cdr3_aa: CASSRPGVYEQYF; cdr3_nt: TGTGCCAGCAGTCGCCCGGGGGTCTACGAGCAGTACTTC
j_call: TRBJ2-3; v_call: TRBV2; d_call: TRBD2; clone_size: .; cdr3_aa: CASRASGGRTDTQYF; cdr3_nt: TGTGCCAGCAGGGCTAGCGGGGGACGCACAGATACGCAGTATTTT
j_call: TRBJ1-5; v_call: TRBV27; d_call: TRBD1; clone_size: .; cdr3_aa: CARRPRDRGEYSNQPQHF; cdr3_nt: TGTGCCAGGAGACCCCGGGACAGGGGCGAATATAGCAATCAGCCCCAGCATTTT
j_call: TRBJ2-2; v_call: TRBV7-8; d_call: TRBD2; clone_size: .; cdr3_aa: CASSLGRGPSGTGELFF; cdr3_nt: TGTGCCAGCAGCTTGGGGAGGGGACCCTCGGGCACCGGGGAGCTGTTTTTT
j_call: TRBJ2-5; v_call: TRBV18; d_call: TRBD2; clone_size: .; cdr3_aa: CASSNGLAQETQYF; cdr3_nt: TGTGCCAGCTCAAACGGACTAGCCCAAGAGACCCAGTACTTC
j_call: TRBJ2-5; v_call: TRBV5-8; d_call: TRBD1; clone_size: .; cdr3_aa: CASSRSTGTVQETQYF; cdr3_nt: TGTGCCAGCAGCCGTTCGACCGGGACAGTCCAAGAGACCCAGTACTTC
j_call: TRBJ1-2; v_call: TRBV15; d_call: .; clone_size: once; cdr3_aa: CATRIQGGDGYTF; cdr3_nt: TGTGCCACCAGAATTCAGGGCGGCGATGGCTACACCTTC
j_call: TRBJ2-3; v_call: TRBV11-2; d_call: .; clone_size: .; cdr3_aa: CASSLGGGGADTQYF; cdr3_nt: TGTGCCAGCAGCTTAGGAGGGGGGGGCGCAGATACGCAGTATTTT
j_call: TRBJ1-3; v_call: TRBV5-1; d_call: .; clone_size: .; cdr3_aa: CASSLAAQEGNTIYF; cdr3_nt: TGCGCCAGCAGCTTGGCGGCACAGGAAGGAAACACCATATATTTT
j_call: TRBJ1-3; v_call: TRBV27; d_call: .; clone_size: .; cdr3_aa: CASRDTGSTGNTIYF; cdr3_nt: TGTGCCAGCAGGGATACAGGCAGTACTGGAAACACCATATATTTT
j_call: TRBJ2-2; v_call: TRBV29-1; d_call: .; clone_size: .; cdr3_aa: CSVRQTYTGELFF; cdr3_nt: TGCAGCGTTAGACAGACATACACCGGGGAGCTGTTTTTT
j_call: TRBJ2-1; v_call: TRBV5-6; d_call: TRBD2; clone_size: .; cdr3_aa: CASSISGGTVEQFF; cdr3_nt: TGTGCCAGCAGCATTAGCGGGGGGACGGTTGAGCAGTTCTTC
j_call: TRBJ1-1; v_call: TRBV27; d_call: .; clone_size: .; cdr3_aa: CASSLPARREAFF; cdr3_nt: TGTGCCAGCAGCTTACCCGCGCGGCGTGAAGCTTTCTTT
j_call: TRBJ2-7; v_call: TRBV27; d_call: TRBD1; clone_size: .; cdr3_aa: CVSSLSRDRSYEQYF; cdr3_nt: TGTGTCAGCAGTTTATCCCGGGACAGGAGCTACGAGCAGTACTTC
j_call: TRBJ2-5; v_call: TRBV9; d_call: .; clone_size: few; cdr3_aa: CASSLFGQGGGETQYF; cdr3_nt: TGTGCCAGCAGCCTTTTTGGACAGGGAGGGGGAGAGACCCAGTACTTC
j_call: TRBJ1-2; v_call: TRBV18; d_call: .; clone_size: .; cdr3_aa: CATREGDGYTF; cdr3_nt: TGTGCCACCCGGGAGGGGGATGGCTACACCTTC
j_call: TRBJ1-2; v_call: TRBV5-6; d_call: .; clone_size: .; cdr3_aa: CASSSSGTYYGYTF; cdr3_nt: TGTGCCAGCAGCTCGTCTGGGACTTACTATGGCTACACCTTC
j_call: TRBJ2-7; v_call: TRBV18; d_call: TRBD2; clone_size: .; cdr3_aa: CASSPGTSGGEQYF; cdr3_nt: TGTGCCAGCTCACCAGGGACTAGCGGGGGCGAGCAGTACTTC
j_call: TRBJ2-1; v_call: TRBV5-4; d_call: TRBD2; clone_size: .; cdr3_aa: CASSLASGGEGEQFF; cdr3_nt: TGTGCCAGCAGCTTAGCCAGCGGGGGGGAGGGTGAGCAGTTCTTC
j_call: TRBJ2-3; v_call: TRBV5-6; d_call: TRBD2; clone_size: .; cdr3_aa: CASSTYSGDPEYF; cdr3_nt: TGTGCCAGCAGCACCTATAGCGGGGACCCTGAGTATTTT
j_call: TRBJ1-4; v_call: TRBV4-1; d_call: .; clone_size: .; cdr3_aa: CASSQAWQTNEKLFF; cdr3_nt: TGCGCCAGCAGCCAAGCATGGCAGACTAATGAAAAACTGTTTTTT
j_call: TRBJ1-1; v_call: TRBV2; d_call: .; clone_size: .; cdr3_aa: CASSAGQNTEAFF; cdr3_nt: TGTGCCAGCAGTGCAGGACAGAACACTGAAGCTTTCTTT
j_call: TRBJ1-5; v_call: TRBV5-6; d_call: TRBD1; clone_size: .; cdr3_aa: CASSSWRTGAQPQHF; cdr3_nt: TGTGCCAGCAGCTCCTGGCGGACAGGGGCCCAGCCCCAGCATTTT
j_call: TRBJ2-1; v_call: TRBV2; d_call: TRBD2; clone_size: .; cdr3_aa: CASSESSLAGVYGEQFF; cdr3_nt: TGTGCCAGCAGTGAATCATCCCTAGCGGGGGTTTACGGTGAGCAGTTCTTC
j_call: TRBJ1-1; v_call: TRBV6-1; d_call: .; clone_size: few; cdr3_aa: CASSDFNRAFF; cdr3_nt: TGTGCCAGCAGTGATTTCAACAGGGCTTTCTTT
j_call: TRBJ2-5; v_call: TRBV6-5; d_call: TRBD1; clone_size: .; cdr3_aa: CASSGQGKTQYF; cdr3_nt: TGTGCCAGCAGTGGACAGGGAAAGACCCAGTACTTC
j_call: TRBJ1-6; v_call: TRBV5-1; d_call: .; clone_size: few; cdr3_aa: CASSLDPSRSYNSPLHF; cdr3_nt: TGCGCCAGCAGCTTGGATCCGTCCCGCTCCTATAATTCACCCCTCCACTTT
j_call: TRBJ1-5; v_call: TRBV7-2; d_call: .; clone_size: .; cdr3_aa: CASSLAGVNQPQHF; cdr3_nt: TGTGCCAGCAGCTTAGCAGGGGTCAATCAGCCCCAGCATTTT
j_call: TRBJ1-4; v_call: TRBV2; d_call: TRBD1; clone_size: once; cdr3_aa: CASRRQGSTNEKLFF; cdr3_nt: TGTGCCAGTCGCCGACAGGGATCAACTAATGAAAAACTGTTTTTT
j_call: TRBJ2-3; v_call: TRBV15; d_call: .; clone_size: .; cdr3_aa: CATSRDSGTDTQYF; cdr3_nt: TGTGCCACCAGCAGAGATTCAGGGACAGATACGCAGTATTTT
j_call: TRBJ1-1; v_call: TRBV5-1; d_call: TRBD1; clone_size: .; cdr3_aa: CASSLEGQGLTEAFF; cdr3_nt: TGCGCCAGCAGCTTGGAGGGACAGGGACTCACTGAAGCTTTCTTT
j_call: TRBJ2-1; v_call: TRBV2; d_call: TRBD2; clone_size: .; cdr3_aa: CASKETSSINEQFF; cdr3_nt: TGTGCCAGCAAGGAGACTAGCTCGATCAATGAGCAGTTCTTC
j_call: TRBJ2-6; v_call: TRBV29-1; d_call: TRBD2; clone_size: .; cdr3_aa: CSVLGRGATEGANVLTF; cdr3_nt: TGCAGCGTCCTGGGGAGGGGAGCTACAGAAGGGGCCAACGTCCTGACTTTC
j_call: TRBJ2-3; v_call: TRBV21-1; d_call: .; clone_size: .; cdr3_aa: CASGGEGGTDTQYF; cdr3_nt: TGTGCCAGCGGGGGGGAAGGCGGCACAGATACGCAGTATTTT
j_call: TRBJ2-3; v_call: TRBV14; d_call: TRBD1; clone_size: .; cdr3_aa: CASSPRATGNTDTQYF; cdr3_nt: TGTGCCAGCAGCCCGAGAGCGACAGGGAACACAGATACGCAGTATTTT
j_call: TRBJ2-1; v_call: TRBV5-4; d_call: TRBD1; clone_size: once; cdr3_aa: CASSSRDSNEQFF; cdr3_nt: TGTGCCAGCAGCTCCCGGGACAGCAATGAGCAGTTCTTC